This passage covers 12 T cell receptor beta chains from one sample sequenced in a study of PD-1 blockade in classical Hodgkin lymphoma. Sequenced by immunoSEQ multiplex PCR; TCRdb stores in-frame clones only, minus some. The sample holds 45,000 to 50,000 clones, less than 85% seen once. Autologous stem cell transplantation was followed by relapse in every patient, and brentuximab vedotin exposure varied. This specimen was peripheral blood mononuclear cells (PBMCs), taken before the second cycle of nivolumab. Receptor source: a human donor with classical Hodgkin lymphoma.

The rearrangement links TRBV7-2 to TRBJ2-5; 9 nucleotides line up with TRBD1. Germline trimming cut 4 bases from V and 5 bases from J; bases unmatched to any gene: 5. The germline V gene has CDR1 SGHTA and CDR2 FQGNSA. The CDR3 has 14 amino acids. The DNA for the CDR3 is TGTGCCAGCAGCTCTCGTGGACAGGGGGAGACCCAGTACTTC. This sequence encodes CASSSRGQGETQYF. Drawing the rest from reference TRBV7-2 and TRBJ2-5, the complete variable domain is GAGVSQSPSNKVTEKGKDVELRCDPISGHTALYWYRQSLGQGLEFLIYFQGNSAPDKSGLPSDRFSAERTGGSVSTLTIQRTQQEDSAVYLCASSSRGQGETQYFGPGTRLLVL.

This chain connects TRBV27 to TRBJ1-1; D might be TRBD1 (6 bases). The CDR3 extends over 13 amino acids. Per germline, CDR1 MNHEY and CDR2 SMNVEV (reference sequence). Trimming removed 2 bases at V and 11 bases at J, with 15 bases between. Here the CDR3 reads CASSLVGYRAAFF. For the CDR3, the DNA is TGTGCCAGCAGTTTAGTGGGGTACAGGGCCGCTTTCTTT.

This chain uses TRBV9 with TRBJ2-2, with D possibly matching TRBD1 (7 bases). Germline CDR1 reads SGDLS; CDR2 reads YYNGEE. The CDR3 consists of 19 residues. The V end lost 1 base, the J end lost 2 bases, and 21 bases lay between the germline ends. The CDR3 reads CASSVNQGGAGPNTGELFF. The DNA for the CDR3 is TGTGCCAGCAGCGTAAACCAGGGGGGCGCGGGCCCCAACACCGGGGAGCTGTTTTTT.

The V gene is TRBV6-5, the J gene TRBJ1-1, with 7 bases aligning to TRBD1. V trimming: 2 bases; J trimming: 4 bases; junction bases outside the gene matches: 4. CDR1 is MNHEY and CDR2 is SVGAGI in the germline V gene. The CDR3 totals 14 residues. The CDR3 coding sequence is TGTGCCAGCAGTTACCGGGCAGGGGGCACTGAAGCTTTCTTT. It translates to CASSYRAGGTEAFF.

The J gene is TRBJ2-3, the V gene TRBV9, with TRBD2 identical over 16 bases. The germline gives CDR1 SGDLS, CDR2 YYNGEE. The CDR3 sequence is 20 residues long. J was trimmed by 0 bases and V by 3 bases; bases with no gene match: 10. CDR3 sequence (DNA): TGTGCCAGCAGCGCCTCCGGGACTAGCGGGGGGGGCCTCAGCACAGATACGCAGTATTTT. Its protein is CASSASGTSGGGLSTDTQYF. Full variable domain (remainder filled in from reference TRBV9 and TRBJ2-3): DSGVTQTPKHLITATGQRVTLRCSPRSGDLSVYWYQQSLDQGLQFLIQYYNGEERAKGNILERFSAQQFPDLHSELNLSSLELGDSALYFCASSASGTSGGGLSTDTQYFGPGTRLTVL.

This rearrangement joins TRBV27 to TRBJ1-2, with no clear D. CDR3 length equals 12 residues. Germline V lookup: CDR1 MNHEY, CDR2 SMNVEV (reference sequence). Trimming cost V 2 bases and J 13 bases, with 14 bases left between them. CDR3 in DNA: TGTGCCAGCAGTTTACAAGGATCGGCGGTCACCTTC. Translated: CASSLQGSAVTF.

V is TRBV15 and J is TRBJ2-3, with D uncertain. Trimming cost V 8 bases and J 1 base, with 10 bases left between them. The germline V gene has CDR1 LNHNV and CDR2 YYDKDF (reference sequence). This CDR3 contains 13 residues. CDR3 amino acids: CATAAGGTDTQYF. In DNA, the CDR3 is TGTGCCACCGCCGCAGGTGGCACAGATACGCAGTATTTT.

The chain couples TRBV4-1 to TRBJ2-1; D possibly corresponds to TRBD2 (5 bases). CDR1 is MGHRA and CDR2 is YSYEKL in the germline V gene. Trimming pared 0 bases from V and 6 bases from J, leaving 12 bases between. The CDR3 consists of 15 residues. CDR3 bases: TGCGCCAGCAGCCAAGATCAGCGGCCTGGCAATGAGCAGTTCTTC. It codes for CASSQDQRPGNEQFF.

This clone was recorded once. The chain is built from TRBV7-2 and TRBJ2-7, with D perhaps matching TRBD1 (6 bases). V was clipped by 6 bases and J by 0 bases, with 12 bases between them. Germline V gene data show CDR1 as SGHTA and CDR2 as FQGNSA. This CDR3 has 14 amino acids. CDR3 bases: TGTGCCAGCAGTCGGGACACTCTCTCCTACGAGCAGTACTTC. This gives the protein CASSRDTLSYEQYF.

Turning to this clone: At the DNA level, this CDR3 is encoded by other sequences in the same sample as well. The rearrangement joins TRBV6-5 to TRBJ1-1; D may be TRBD1 (5 bases). Trimming cost V 0 bases and J 1 base, with 6 bases left between them. The germline gives CDR1 MNHEY, CDR2 SVGAGI. The CDR3 is 14 amino acids. The CDR3 bases are TGTGCCAGCAGTTACTCGGGGGGGAACACTGAAGCTTTCTTT. This codes for CASSYSGGNTEAFF.

This chain connects TRBV30 to TRBJ2-2, with D uncertain. The CDR3 covers 14 residues. The germline V and J ends were trimmed by 4 bases and 0 bases, with 9 bases remaining between them. The V gene's germline CDR1 is GTSNPN and CDR2 SVGIG (reference sequence). CDR3 DNA sequence: TGTGCCTGGAACTTCTACGCGAACACCGGGGAGCTGTTTTTT. The encoded protein is CAWNFYANTGELFF.

This chain uses TRBV2 with TRBJ1-4; a weak D match, TRBD1 (5 bases). The CDR3 spans 12 residues. CDR1 and CDR2 from the germline V gene are SNHLY and FYNNEI. Trimming cost V 8 bases and J 8 bases, with 12 bases left between them. In DNA form, the CDR3 reads TGTGCCAGCGTGGGGGGAGGGGAAAAACTGTTTTTT. As protein: CASVGGGEKLFF.